A single sample is the source of the 19 T cell receptor beta chains below, sequenced in a study of OX40 agonist ivuxolimab in advanced cancers. Sequenced by immunoSEQ multiplex PCR; TCRdb stores in-frame clones only, minus some. This table holds around 80,000 clones, roughly 85% found once. The source material was CD4+ or CD8+ T cells sorted from blood, sampled in a trial of the OX40 agonist ivuxolimab. Source of these receptors: an adult with an advanced solid tumor such as melanoma, head and neck, liver or kidney cancer.

This clone showed up just once. This CDR3 is CASSSSLAGGRETQYF. DNA for the CDR3: TGTGCCAGCAGTTCTTCCTTAGCGGGGGGGCGAGAGACCCAGTACTTC. V and J are TRBV6-5 and TRBJ2-5, with TRBD2 matching over 11 bases. Unmatched junction bases numbered 8, after V lost 4 bases and J lost 4 bases. The length of the CDR3 is 16 residues. Germline V CDR1 and CDR2: MNHEY, SVGAGI.

V is TRBV28 and J is TRBJ2-5; D not certain. Germline assignment: CDR1 MDHEN and CDR2 SYDVKM. The V end was cut by 3 bases, the J end by 0 bases, with 11 bases between. CDR3 length: 15 residues. Here the CDR3 reads CASSFSTGYQETQYF. In DNA, the CDR3 is TGTGCCAGCAGTTTCTCTACTGGGTACCAAGAGACCCAGTACTTC.

The chain employs TRBV10-1 and TRBJ1-1; tentatively, D is TRBD1 (6 bases). Trimming cost V 0 bases and J 1 base, with 12 bases left between them. The CDR3 sequence is 16 residues long. CDR1 is WNHNN, CDR2 SYGVQD, per germline (reference sequence). The CDR3 DNA sequence: TGCGCCAGCAGTGAGTCCCCCCCGACAGGGAACACTGAAGCTTTCTTT. Protein: CASSESPPTGNTEAFF.

This rearrangement joins TRBV7-2 to TRBJ2-3; D gene uncertain. Germline V CDR1 and CDR2: SGHTA, FQGNSA. The CDR3 runs 16 residues. V was pared by 1 base and J by 0 bases, with 11 bases between. CDR3 DNA sequence: TGTGCCAGCAGCTTAGGTCACTCGATTAGCACAGATACGCAGTATTTT. Encoded protein: CASSLGHSISTDTQYF.

The chain couples TRBV19 to TRBJ2-5, with TRBD1 matching 9 bases. V shed 0 bases and J 5 bases; nucleotides not matched to a gene: 7. CDR3 length: 16 amino acids. Germline lookup yields CDR1 LNHDA and CDR2 SQIVND (reference sequence). The CDR3 reads CASSIDHGTGSETQYF. CDR3 sequence (DNA): TGTGCCAGTAGTATAGATCATGGGACAGGGAGCGAGACCCAGTACTTC. The whole variable domain, remainder taken from reference TRBV19 and TRBJ2-5, is DGGITQSPKYLFRKEGQNVTLSCEQNLNHDAMYWYRQDPGQGLRLIYYSQIVNDFQKGDIAEGYSVSREKKESFPLTVTSAQKNPTAFYLCASSIDHGTGSETQYFGPGTRLLVL.

J is TRBJ2-2 and V is TRBV4-2; 9 bases agree with TRBD2. Losses at the gene ends were 3 bases for V and 7 bases for J; bases not matched to a gene: 6. There are 15 residues in the CDR3. Germline assignment: CDR1 LGHNA and CDR2 YNFKEQ. CDR3 sequence: CASSQRTSEGGELFF. DNA for the CDR3: TGTGCCAGCAGCCAGAGGACTAGCGAGGGCGGGGAGCTGTTTTTT.

This chain links TRBV5-1 with TRBJ1-6; D gene unclear. Germline assignment: CDR1 SGHRS and CDR2 YFSETQ. This CDR3 contains 16 residues. V shed 2 bases and J shed 7 bases, with 16 bases lying between them. Here the CDR3 reads CASSFMSNRENSPLHF. CDR3 DNA sequence: TGCGCCAGCAGCTTTATGTCAAATCGGGAGAATTCACCCCTCCACTTT.

The gene calls are TRBV19 and TRBJ2-1; D is possibly TRBD2 (6 bases). Trimming stripped 1 base from V and 3 bases from J, with 10 bases between. The length of the CDR3 is 15 residues. The germline V gene encodes CDR1 LNHDA and CDR2 SQIVND (reference sequence). The CDR3 is CASSIGAGIYNEQFF. CDR3 in DNA: TGTGCCAGTAGTATAGGGGCGGGGATCTACAATGAGCAGTTCTTC.

The V gene is TRBV9, the J gene TRBJ2-2; the D gene is possibly TRBD2 (5 bases). The germline V gene encodes CDR1 SGDLS and CDR2 YYNGEE. The V and J ends lost 4 bases and 4 bases respectively, with 14 bases between them. The CDR3 consists of 15 residues. The CDR3 reads CASSRTGFTTGELFF. The CDR3 coding sequence is TGTGCCAGCAGCCGGACGGGGTTTACCACCGGGGAGCTGTTTTTT.

This rearrangement joins TRBV7-3 to TRBJ2-5, with 7 bases aligning to TRBD1. The assigned J gene may be wrong: the sequence end matches TRBJ2-7 better. The CDR3 consists of 15 residues. CDR1 is SGHTA and CDR2 is FQGTGA in the germline V gene. The CDR3 spells CASSRMGQPAYEQYF. The CDR3 region has the DNA TGTGCCAGCAGCAGAATGGGACAGCCGGCCTACGAGCAGTACTTC.

This chain joins TRBV7-9 and TRBJ1-1; TRBD1 agrees at 9 bases. There are 13 residues in the CDR3. J was trimmed by 6 bases and V by 5 bases; bases with no gene match: 4. Germline V gene sequence: CDR1 SEHNR, CDR2 FQNEAQ (reference sequence). The chain's CDR3 is CASSEGQGAEAFF. The CDR3 DNA is TGTGCCAGCAGCGAGGGACAGGGAGCTGAAGCTTTCTTT.

This chain uses TRBV5-1 with TRBJ2-5; no definite D call. Germline CDR1 is SGHRS and CDR2 is YFSETQ. The CDR3 is made up of 15 amino acids. Between the trimmed V and J ends, which lost 0 bases and 4 bases, there was a span of 13 bases. The CDR3 spells CASSLVGARTETQYF. The DNA of the CDR3 is TGCGCCAGCAGCTTGGTTGGAGCTAGGACAGAGACCCAGTACTTC.

The J gene is TRBJ2-1, the V gene TRBV5-1, with TRBD1 matching 12 bases. This CDR3 contains 16 residues. V was pared by 2 bases and J by 8 bases, with 8 bases of the junction left unmatched. Per germline, CDR1 SGHRS and CDR2 YFSETQ. The CDR3 coding sequence is TGCGCCAGCAGCTTTATGGCGGGACAGGGGGCGTATGAGCAGTTCTTC. This gives the protein CASSFMAGQGAYEQFF.

This chain connects TRBV9 to TRBJ1-2; D gene unclear. The germline V gene has CDR1 SGDLS and CDR2 YYNGEE. This CDR3 comprises 16 residues. Trimming stripped 3 bases from V and 8 bases from J, with 23 bases between. Here the CDR3 DNA reads TGTGCCAGCAGCGAGGGCCCATGGACGGTTGGTAGAGGCTACACCTTC. This codes for CASSEGPWTVGRGYTF.

The rearrangement joins TRBV6-1 to TRBJ1-4; 7 bases are a match to TRBD1. With V trimmed by 7 bases and J by 0 bases, 2 bases remained unmatched. CDR1 is MNHNS and CDR2 is SASEGT in the germline V gene. The CDR3 consists of 14 residues. The CDR3 is CASNRGATNEKLFF. CDR3 DNA: TGTGCCAGCAACAGGGGTGCAACTAATGAAAAACTGTTTTTT.

V and J are TRBV9 and TRBJ2-2; 7 bases are shared with TRBD1. CDR3 length equals 16 residues. The trim removed 5 bases at V and 1 base at J, leaving 8 bases unmatched. The V gene's germline CDR1 is SGDLS and CDR2 YYNGEE. The CDR3 region has the DNA TGTGCCAGCAGTTACACAGGGGCCCAGAACACCGGGGAGCTGTTTTTT. Protein: CASSYTGAQNTGELFF.

The chain uses TRBV10-1 and TRBJ1-2; a possible D gene is TRBD1 (6 bases). Germline values: CDR1 WNHNN, CDR2 SYGVQD (reference sequence). The CDR3 sequence is 13 residues long. V dropped 6 bases and J dropped 6 bases, with 14 bases sitting between them. Here the CDR3 DNA reads TGCGCCAGCAGACAGGGAGGGGGGGATGGCTACACCTTC. Translation gives CASRQGGGDGYTF.

The V call is TRBV14, the J call TRBJ2-5, with 7 bases aligning to TRBD2. The ends lost 6 bases at V and 4 bases at J; junction bases unmatched: 5. CDR3 size: 13 residues. Germline V gene data show CDR1 as SGHDN and CDR2 as FVKESK. Here the CDR3 reads CASRMGGGETQYF. The CDR3 coding sequence is TGTGCCAGCAGAATGGGGGGGGGAGAGACCCAGTACTTC.

The rearrangement links TRBV18 to TRBJ1-2, with D possibly matching TRBD1 (5 bases). The CDR3 loop spans 14 amino acids. Trimming took off 5 bases at V and 1 base at J, with 11 bases between the two ends. CDR1 is KGHSH and CDR2 is LQKENI in the germline V gene. CDR3 bases: TGTGCCAGCTCAAATGACAGTATTAACTATGGCTACACCTTC. Residues: CASSNDSINYGYTF.